This passage covers 24 T cell receptor beta chains from one sample sequenced in a study of human T cells and chemical hapten exposure. This sample's time point: pre-sensitization, week 0. This sample's treatment: therapeutic diphenylcyclopropenone sensitization with weekly scalp DPC. Via MiXCR, TCRdb re-called the RACE reads, giving one row per CDR3 protein. The sample has some 84,000 distinct CDR3 sequences, approximately 9% seen once. Here the sequenced sample was whole blood, taken in connection with sensitization to the hapten diphenylcyclopropenone (DPC). These receptor sequences come from a man aged 35 to 55 with alopecia areata. Some clones in this sample may be carry-over from other donors' samples.

This clonotype was picked up a small number of times. The chain links TRBV9 to TRBJ2-3; a weak D match, TRBD2 (6 bases). The CDR3 is 16 residues long. Trimming stripped 4 bases from V and 2 bases from J, with 17 bases between. Germline assignment: CDR1 SGDLS and CDR2 YYNGEE. The CDR3 DNA is TGTGCCAGCAGCTTTAGCGGTGGGGGGTTCACAGATACGCAGTATTTT. Protein sequence: CASSFSGGGFTDTQYF.

This clonotype was recorded at least ten times. The chain employs TRBV6-2 or TRBV6-3 and TRBJ2-7, with D tentatively TRBD1 (7 bases). CDR3 length: 13 amino acids. Trimming took 5 bases from V and 0 from J, leaving 8 bases between them. Germline values: CDR1 MNHEY, CDR2 SVGEGT. For the CDR3, the DNA is TGTGCCAGCAGTCAGGGGGGCTCCTACGAGCAGTACGTC. It codes for CASSQGGSYEQYV.

This clonotype was counted many times. This chain joins TRBV12-3 or TRBV12-4 and TRBJ2-1; 7 nucleotides line up with TRBD1. The length of the CDR3 is 15 residues. Germline trimming cut 0 bases from V and 7 bases from J; bases unmatched to any gene: 6. CDR3 in amino acids: CASSLAGTASNEQFF. CDR3 DNA: TGTGCCAGCAGTTTAGCTGGGACAGCATCGAATGAGCAGTTCTTC.

This clonotype was observed at least ten times. The chain links TRBV20-1 to TRBJ2-3, with 8 positions matching TRBD2. The CDR3 is 15 amino acids. The V and J ends lost 5 bases and 1 base, in that order; junction bases with no gene match: 8. The V gene's germline CDR1 is DFQATT and CDR2 SNEGSKA (reference sequence). The CDR3 DNA reads as TGCAGTGCTTTAGAAGCGGGAGAGGGCACAGATACGCAGTATTTT. It yields the protein CSALEAGEGTDTQYF.

A few counts support this clonotype. V gene TRBV5-1 combines with J gene TRBJ2-5; perhaps D is TRBD1 or TRBD2 (5 bases each). Trimming pared 0 bases from V and 3 bases from J, leaving 12 bases between. The CDR3 loop spans 15 amino acids. CDR1 is SGHRS and CDR2 is YFSETQ in the germline V gene. This chain's CDR3 is CASSLGGRPEETQYF. For the CDR3, the DNA is TGCGCCAGCAGCTTGGGGGGACGGCCGGAAGAGACCCAGTACTTC.

This clonotype was counted between two and nine times. V and J are TRBV11-1 and TRBJ2-2; 8 nucleotides line up with TRBD1. CDR3 length: 17 residues. J gave up 4 bases and V 2 bases, and 9 bases lay outside the gene matches. Looked up from germline, CDR1 is SGHAT and CDR2 is FQDESV (reference sequence). The CDR3 DNA sequence: TGTGCCAGCAGCTTACCCCGGGCAGGGGGCAGCACCGGGGAGCTGTTTTTT. This encodes CASSLPRAGGSTGELFF. Full variable domain (missing parts from reference TRBV11-1 and TRBJ2-2): EAEVAQSPRYKITEKSQAVAFWCDPISGHATLYWYRQILGQGPELLVQFQDESVVDDSQLPKDRFSAERLKGVDSTLKIQPAELGDSAMYLCASSLPRAGGSTGELFFGEGSRLTVL.

The CDR3 nucleotides are TGTGCCAGCAGGGTCACGGGAGGATCAGATACGCAGTATTTT. Protein: CASRVTGGSDTQYF. The chain couples TRBV6-5 to TRBJ2-3, with TRBD2 matching 7 bases. Losses at the gene ends were 6 bases for V and 4 bases for J; bases not matched to a gene: 7. There are 14 residues in the CDR3. Germline CDR1 and CDR2: MNHEY and SVGAGI.

This clonotype has a count of ten or more. In DNA form, the CDR3 reads TGTGCCAGCAGTTTTACAGAAGGCTACACCTTC. This encodes CASSFTEGYTF. The chain carries TRBV28 and TRBJ1-2; D uncertain. Germline CDR1 MDHEN, CDR2 SYDVKM. The V end was cut by 3 bases, the J end by 8 bases, with 7 bases between. This CDR3 comprises 11 residues.

This clonotype was detected ten times or more. The chain combines TRBV5-1 with TRBJ1-1; unclear D gene. The CDR3 is 13 residues long. Germline CDR1 is SGHRS and CDR2 is YFSETQ. Trimming pared 0 bases from V and 8 bases from J, leaving 11 bases between. The CDR3 DNA follows: TGCGCCAGCAGCTTGGTCGATGCGGGCGAAGCTTTCTTT. It translates to CASSLVDAGEAFF.

Here the CDR3 reads CASSPLPAGLAYEQYF. The DNA of the CDR3 is TGTGCCAGCAGTCCTCTCCCAGCAGGGTTGGCCTACGAGCAGTACTTC. This sequence joins TRBV25-1 and TRBJ2-7; TRBD1 is a possible D gene (5 bases). From germline, CDR1 is MGHDK and CDR2 SYGVNS. CDR3 size: 16 residues. Between the trimmed V and J ends, which lost 5 bases and 2 bases, there was a span of 19 bases.

Details on this clonotype: This may stem from a read error, because a much larger clone lies one nucleotide away. The CDR3 here is CASSLGWSQGGRETQYF. CDR3 nucleotides: TGTGCCAGCAGCTTAGGGTGGAGTCAAGGAGGACGAGAGACCCAGTACTTC. V and J are TRBV7-2 and TRBJ2-5, with D perhaps TRBD2 (5 bases). This CDR3 comprises 17 residues. Looked up from germline, CDR1 is SGHTA and CDR2 is FQGNSA. Deletions cut 1 base from V and 4 bases from J, with 19 bases between. Complete variable domain (other parts from reference TRBV7-2 and TRBJ2-5): GAGVSQSPSNKVTEKGKDVELRCDPISGHTALYWYRQSLGQGLEFLIYFQGNSAPDKSGLPSDRFSAERTGGSVSTLTIQRTQQEDSAVYLCASSLGWSQGGRETQYFGPGTRLLVL.

Only a few counts were recorded for this clonotype. V gene TRBV5-1 combines with J gene TRBJ2-1; TRBD1 agrees at 7 bases. Germline CDR1 is SGHRS and CDR2 is YFSETQ. Unmatched junction bases numbered 3, after V lost 6 bases and J lost 3 bases. The CDR3 runs to 13 residues. The DNA for the CDR3 is TGCGCCAGCATGTGGGACAGCTACAATGAGCAGTTCTTC. This gives the protein CASMWDSYNEQFF.

Many counts were recorded for this clonotype. The V gene is TRBV7-9, the J gene TRBJ2-4, with 10 bases aligning to TRBD1. V lost 5 bases to trimming and J lost 5 bases; unmatched junction nucleotides: 9. There are 16 residues in the CDR3. Germline lookup yields CDR1 SEHNR and CDR2 FQNEAQ (reference sequence). The CDR3 spells CASSPTPGTGENIQYF. The CDR3 nucleotides read TGTGCCAGCAGCCCAACTCCCGGGACAGGGGAAAACATTCAGTACTTC.

V gene TRBV15 combines with J gene TRBJ2-5; 7 bases map to TRBD1. CDR3 length: 16 amino acids. V lost 4 bases to trimming and J lost 5 bases; unmatched junction nucleotides: 13. Per germline, CDR1 LNHNV and CDR2 YYDKDF (reference sequence). The CDR3: CATSKGGELGGETQYF. The CDR3 DNA reads TGTGCCACCAGCAAAGGGGGCGAGCTCGGTGGCGAGACCCAGTACTTC.

This clonotype was detected a few times. This sequence joins TRBV29-1 and TRBJ2-3; 9 nucleotides match TRBD1. Unmatched junction bases numbered 5, after V lost 5 bases and J lost 5 bases. Germline CDR1 is SQVTM and CDR2 is ANQGSEA. This CDR3 has 13 amino acids. CDR3 sequence: CSVRTGGVDTQYF. DNA of the CDR3: TGCAGCGTTCGCACAGGGGGCGTAGATACGCAGTATTTT.

The chain couples TRBV6-6 to TRBJ2-3; D may be TRBD2 (6 bases). Germline assignment: CDR1 MNHNY and CDR2 SVGAGI (reference sequence). Trimming pared 4 bases from V and 6 bases from J, leaving 20 bases between. The CDR3 spans 16 residues. This CDR3 is CASSSVDLAESDTQYF. The CDR3, as DNA: TGTGCCAGCAGTTCAGTGGATTTAGCGGAAAGTGATACGCAGTATTTT.

This clonotype appeared many times. V usage is TRBV3-1 and J usage is TRBJ1-1; D is perhaps TRBD1 (6 bases). V shed 2 bases and J shed 3 bases, with 10 bases lying between them. The CDR3 has 14 residues. The germline V gene has CDR1 LGHDT and CDR2 YNNKEL (reference sequence). Here the CDR3 reads CASSQQGRDTEAFF. Here the CDR3 DNA reads TGTGCCAGCAGCCAACAGGGGCGGGACACTGAAGCTTTCTTT.

The chain carries TRBV9 and TRBJ1-6, with a tentative D call TRBD1 (5 bases). The CDR3 has 15 residues. CDR1 and CDR2 (germline): SGDLS, YYNGEE. V gave up 1 base and J gave up 7 bases, with 12 bases separating them. CDR3 amino acids: CASSVQGVRNSPLHF. The CDR3, as DNA: TGTGCCAGCAGCGTACAGGGTGTTCGGAATTCACCCCTCCACTTT. The variable domain in full, completed from reference TRBV9 and TRBJ1-6, reads DSGVTQTPKHLITATGQRVTLRCSPRSGDLSVYWYQQSLDQGLQFLIQYYNGEERAKGNILERFSAQQFPDLHSELNLSSLELGDSALYFCASSVQGVRNSPLHFGNGTRLTVT.

The chain has TRBV29-1 and TRBJ1-4; 8 bases align to TRBD1. CDR1 is SQVTM and CDR2 is ANQGSEA in the germline V gene. Trimming took 4 bases from V and 8 from J; bases not matched to a gene: 3. The CDR3 runs to 12 residues. CDR3 protein: CSVGQGPEKLFF. In DNA form, the CDR3 reads TGCAGCGTTGGACAGGGGCCCGAAAAACTGTTTTTT.

This chain connects TRBV6-6 to TRBJ1-1; tentative D call: TRBD1 (6 bases). V was clipped by 2 bases and J by 5 bases, with 15 bases between them. The CDR3 runs 15 residues. In germline, CDR1 is MNHNY, CDR2 SVGAGI (reference sequence). CDR3 in amino acids: CASSYPQGWRTEAFF. The CDR3 DNA reads TGTGCCAGCAGTTACCCACAGGGCTGGAGGACTGAAGCTTTCTTT.

This clonotype was detected ten times or more. The V and J genes are TRBV5-1 and TRBJ1-1, with D maybe TRBD1 (6 bases). CDR1 is SGHRS, CDR2 YFSETQ, per germline. This CDR3 comprises 15 residues. The germline V and J ends were trimmed by 0 bases and 0 bases, with 9 bases remaining between them. The CDR3 is CASSLDGQMNTEAFF. The CDR3, as DNA: TGCGCCAGCAGCTTGGACGGACAGATGAACACTGAAGCTTTCTTT. Full variable domain (missing parts from reference TRBV5-1 and TRBJ1-1): KAGVTQTPRYLIKTRGQQVTLSCSPISGHRSVSWYQQTPGQGLQFLFEYFSETQRNKGNFPGRFSGRQFSNSRSEMNVSTLELGDSALYLCASSLDGQMNTEAFFGQGTRLTVV.

This clonotype was recorded many times. The J gene is TRBJ1-2, the V gene TRBV27; unclear D gene. The length of the CDR3 is 14 residues. Trimming shortened V by 0 bases and J by 4 bases, and 9 bases separated the two germline ends. Germline V gives CDR1 MNHEY, CDR2 SMNVEV (reference sequence). This CDR3 reads CASSLSAGPYGYTF. The CDR3, as DNA: TGTGCCAGCAGTTTATCAGCAGGACCCTATGGCTACACCTTC.

This clonotype occurred many times. The V gene is TRBV5-1, the J gene TRBJ2-3; TRBD1 matches at 9 bases. With V trimmed by 2 bases and J by 0 bases, 1 base remained unmatched. The CDR3 is 15 amino acids. Per the germline V gene, CDR1 is SGHRS and CDR2 is YFSETQ. The CDR3 region has the DNA TGCGCCAGCAGCTTACAGGGGGCGAGCACAGATACGCAGTATTTT. The encoded protein is CASSLQGASTDTQYF.

This rearrangement joins TRBV7-2 to TRBJ2-1; maybe TRBD2 (6 bases). This CDR3 has 15 amino acids. In germline, CDR1 is SGHTA, CDR2 FQGNSA. With 1 base removed from V and 4 bases from J, the gap between germline ends came to 11 bases. The CDR3 DNA reads as TGTGCCAGCAGCTTAGTGCAGGGACTGTACAATGAGCAGTTCTTC. Protein sequence: CASSLVQGLYNEQFF.